This T cell receptor (beta chain) was identified during a study of CD8+CD57+ T cells in acquired aplastic anemia. Whole-study context: DNA from sorted CD4+ and CD8+ cells averaged around 3.5 ug. CD4+ reads averaged about 9.9 million in healthy donors.

The template for TCR beta VDJ and CDR3 sequence profiling was genomic DNA. TCRdb used MiXCR to reprocess the reads, holding one entry per CDR3 protein. The data show about 150,000 distinct CDR3 sequences, around two fifths seen once. The CDR3 contains 14 residues. Germline V gene lookup returns CDR1 WNHNN and CDR2 SYGVQD (reference sequence). Trimming pared 1 base from V and 6 bases from J, leaving 12 bases between. The rearrangement joins TRBV10-1 to TRBJ1-2; the D gene is possibly TRBD1 (5 bases). This receptor was obtained from a human donor in good health, serving as a control. Source material: sorted CD4+, CD8+, or CD8+CD57+ T cells (not recorded which) from PBMCs. CDR3 region: CASSECPQGDGYTF. In DNA form, the CDR3 reads TGCGCCAGCAGTGAGTGTCCACAAGGGGATGGCTACACCTTC.